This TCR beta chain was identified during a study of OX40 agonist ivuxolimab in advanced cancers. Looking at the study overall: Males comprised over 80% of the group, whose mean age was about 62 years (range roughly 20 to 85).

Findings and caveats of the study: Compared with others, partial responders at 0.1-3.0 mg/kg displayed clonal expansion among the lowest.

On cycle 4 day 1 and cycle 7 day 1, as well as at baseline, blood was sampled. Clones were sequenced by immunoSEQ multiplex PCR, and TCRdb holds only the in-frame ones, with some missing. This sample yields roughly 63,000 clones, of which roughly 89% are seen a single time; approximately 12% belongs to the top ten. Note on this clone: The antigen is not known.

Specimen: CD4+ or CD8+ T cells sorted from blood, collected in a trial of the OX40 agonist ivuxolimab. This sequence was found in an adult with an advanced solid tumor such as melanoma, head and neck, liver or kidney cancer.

The CDR3 coding sequence is TGTGCCTGGGAGGGGGCAGGAGCCACAGATACGCAGTATTTT. Residues: CAWEGAGATDTQYF. This rearrangement joins TRBV30 to TRBJ2-3; 7 nucleotides agree with TRBD1. This CDR3 is built from 14 residues. J lost 2 bases, V lost 5 bases, and 7 bases had no gene match. Germline lookup yields CDR1 GTSNPN and CDR2 SVGIG (reference sequence).